This is a list of T cell receptor beta chains from one sample in a study of cytotoxic CD8 clonotypes in ibrutinib-treated CLL. The method was immunoSEQ multiplex PCR; TCRdb's version includes in-frame clones alone and lacks a portion of them. The table includes about 45,000 clones, about two thirds detected once. This sample comprised PBMCs, obtained after 12 months of ibrutinib treatment. These receptors all stem from a human donor with chronic lymphocytic leukemia. Each CDR3 is given with its conserved first and last residue. The D gene is left open where the match is weak. Rows give clone size only sometimes, using once, few, many, or a class for an expanded clone.

clone_size,j_call,d_call,v_call,cdr3_nt,cdr3_aa
-,TRBJ1-3,-,TRBV11-2,TGTGCCAGCAGCCACTTTTCGGGAAACACCATATATTTT,CASSHFSGNTIYF
-,TRBJ1-5,-,TRBV18,TGTGCCAGCTCACCATGGGAGGGAAGCAATCAGCCCCAGCATTTT,CASSPWEGSNQPQHF
-,TRBJ1-1,TRBD1,TRBV7-9,TGTGCCAGCAGCCCAACAGGGGTGAACACTGAAGCTTTCTTT,CASSPTGVNTEAFF
few,TRBJ2-1,-,TRBV19,TGTGCCAGTAGTCTAGGGCCTGAGCAGTTCTTC,CASSLGPEQFF
few,TRBJ1-5,TRBD1,TRBV10-1,TGCGCCAGCAGTGAGATGAGGACAGGGTACTTTGATAGCAATCAGCCCCAGCATTTT,CASSEMRTGYFDSNQPQHF
-,TRBJ2-7,-,TRBV4-2,TGTGCCAGCAGCCGAGGAAGGGGGACGGGGGGCGGTCCCGAGCAGTACTTC,CASSRGRGTGGGPEQYF
-,TRBJ1-1,-,TRBV30,TGTGCCTGGAGTCTGCTCCAGAGGGAAGCTTTCTTT,CAWSLLQREAFF
-,TRBJ2-2,TRBD1,TRBV18,TGTGCCAGCTCACCACCTACTAACAGGGGGACCGGGGAGCTGTTTTTT,CASSPPTNRGTGELFF
-,TRBJ1-2,TRBD1,TRBV11-2,TGTGCCAGCAGCTTAGATTGGGACAGGGCCTATGGCTACACCTTC,CASSLDWDRAYGYTF
-,TRBJ2-2,-,TRBV18,TGTGCCAGCTCACCACCTCGGAGCTTGAACACCGGGGAGCTGTTTTTT,CASSPPRSLNTGELFF
-,TRBJ2-6,TRBD1,TRBV5-1,TGCGCCAGCAGCTTGCCGGACAGGGTGAGCTCTGGGGCCAACGTCCTGACTTTC,CASSLPDRVSSGANVLTF
-,TRBJ2-7,TRBD1,TRBV6-6,TGTGCCAGCAGTTACTCGAGAGGACAGGACTACGAGCAGTACTTC,CASSYSRGQDYEQYF
-,TRBJ1-3,-,TRBV6-5,TGTGCCAGCAGTTACTCTGGGGGGGATGGAAACACCATATATTTT,CASSYSGGDGNTIYF
-,TRBJ1-1,-,TRBV7-9,TGTGCCAGCAGCCTACAGGGCTCCGGACCCGAAGCTTTCTTT,CASSLQGSGPEAFF
-,TRBJ2-2,-,TRBV9,TGTGCCAGCAGCGTAGGCGGGCCCGGGGAGCTGTTTTTT,CASSVGGPGELFF
-,TRBJ2-1,-,TRBV7-7,TGTGCTAGCAGCATGGACCCGAGCTCCTACAATGAGCAGTTCTTC,CASSMDPSSYNEQFF
-,TRBJ2-7,TRBD1,TRBV6-6,TGTGCCAGCAGAAACCCCGGGACAGGGGGCTACGAGCAGTACTTC,CASRNPGTGGYEQYF
-,TRBJ2-7,TRBD1,TRBV13,TGTGCCAGCAGCCTCGGGACAGGGACCTACGAGCAGTACTTC,CASSLGTGTYEQYF
-,TRBJ2-3,TRBD1,TRBV19,TGTGCCAGCCAGGGGGACACAGATACGCAGTATTTT,CASQGDTDTQYF
few,TRBJ2-3,-,TRBV6-5,TGTGCCAGCAGTTACTTCTCAGGGAAGACAGATACGCAGTATTTT,CASSYFSGKTDTQYF
-,TRBJ1-3,-,TRBV9,TGTGCCAGCAGCGTAGGTGCCCCAAATTCCTTGGGCCAAACCACCATATATTTT,CASSVGAPNSLGQTTIYF
-,TRBJ1-2,-,TRBV9,TGTGCCAGCAGCGTAGCCCCCGGGGGGGCTAGGGATGGCTACACCTTC,CASSVAPGGARDGYTF
-,TRBJ1-1,-,TRBV11-1,TGTGCCAGCAGCGCAAAGGACGGGAACACTGAAGCTTTCTTT,CASSAKDGNTEAFF
-,TRBJ1-2,-,TRBV7-9,TGTGCCAGCAGCTTACGAGGTTGGGTTGGGGATGGCTACACCTTC,CASSLRGWVGDGYTF
-,TRBJ2-3,TRBD2,TRBV7-2,TGTGCCAGCAGCCCGACTAGCGGGGGACGCACAGATACGCAGTATTTT,CASSPTSGGRTDTQYF
once,TRBJ2-2,-,TRBV7-9,TGTGCCAGCAGCACCGCCCGGGCAGGCCTCGGGGAGCTGTTTTTT,CASSTARAGLGELFF
-,TRBJ1-2,-,TRBV5-8,TGTGCCAGCAGCTTGGTCCTTAAGAACAGGGCCACCTTC,CASSLVLKNRATF
-,TRBJ2-3,-,TRBV5-1,TGCGCCAGCAGCCATAGGTTTGCGGAGAACGCAGATACGCAGTATTTT,CASSHRFAENADTQYF
-,TRBJ1-3,TRBD1,TRBV30,TGTGCCTGGAGCCAGGGACAGCACTCTGGAAACACCATATATTTT,CAWSQGQHSGNTIYF
few,TRBJ2-1,TRBD2,TRBV19,TGTGCCACCGGGACTAGTTACAATGAGCAGTTCTTC,CATGTSYNEQFF
-,TRBJ2-1,TRBD1,TRBV10-3,TGTGCCATCGCCGGGACAGGCCGGGATGAGCAGTTCTTC,CAIAGTGRDEQFF
few,TRBJ1-4,-,TRBV10-2,TGCGCCAGCAAGACTGAAACTAATGAAAAACTGTTTTTT,CASKTETNEKLFF
-,TRBJ1-1,-,TRBV4-1,TGCGCCAGCAGCCACCGACCCCAGGGGCGAGGTGTGTGGACTGAAGCTTTCTTT,CASSHRPQGRGVWTEAFF
few,TRBJ1-3,-,TRBV29-1,TGCAGCGTTTCGGGACATGCCTCTGGAAACACCATATATTTT,CSVSGHASGNTIYF
few,TRBJ2-2,TRBD1,TRBV27,TGTGCCAGCAGTACCCGTTCGTGGAGCCCGACAGGGGTCAACACCGGGGAGCTGTTTTTT,CASSTRSWSPTGVNTGELFF
few,TRBJ1-3,-,TRBV28,TGTGCCAGCAGTTTAACATTTGGAAACACCATATATTTT,CASSLTFGNTIYF